One and the same sample provided the 26 T cell receptor beta chains below, sequenced in a study of OX40 agonist ivuxolimab in advanced cancers. Method: immunoSEQ multiplex PCR; TCRdb's copy keeps in-frame clones and lacks some. The sample carries under 80,000 clones, 88% recorded once. The sample here was CD4+ or CD8+ T cells sorted from blood, taken in a trial of the OX40 agonist ivuxolimab. The receptors come from an adult with an advanced solid tumor such as melanoma, head and neck, liver or kidney cancer.

The chain is built from TRBV7-9 and TRBJ1-6, with D perhaps TRBD1 (5 bases). Looked up from germline, CDR1 is SEHNR and CDR2 is FQNEAQ (reference sequence). The CDR3 consists of 12 residues. The ends were cut back, 5 bases at V and 10 bases at J, with 9 bases in the middle. CDR3 nucleotide sequence: TGTGCCAGCAGCCGAGGGACGTCACCCCTCCACTTT. Translated, it gives CASSRGTSPLHF.

This chain links TRBV18 with TRBJ2-1; 11 nucleotides match TRBD2. The junction had 4 bases not matched to a gene; V was cut back by 2 bases and J by 7 bases. The CDR3 length is 15 residues. Germline values: CDR1 KGHSH, CDR2 LQKENI. The DNA for the CDR3 is TGTGCCAGCTCACCAACGACTAGCGGGATGAATGAGCAGTTCTTC. It yields the protein CASSPTTSGMNEQFF.

The chain carries TRBV10-2 and TRBJ2-3; 7 bases fit TRBD2. The CDR3 has 14 amino acids. Germline CDR1 and CDR2: WSHSY and SAAADI. V trimming: 5 bases; J trimming: 2 bases; junction bases outside the gene matches: 4. The CDR3 sequence is CASSLGGTTDTQYF. In nucleotides, the CDR3 is TGCGCCAGCAGTCTCGGGGGGACCACAGATACGCAGTATTTT.

The gene calls are TRBV9 and TRBJ1-2, with D perhaps matching TRBD1 (6 bases). The CDR3 is made up of 13 amino acids. Looked up from germline, CDR1 is SGDLS and CDR2 is YYNGEE. V was trimmed by 5 bases and J by 4 bases, leaving 12 bases between them. In DNA form, the CDR3 reads TGTGCCAGCAGGGAGGACAGTAGCTATGGCTACACCTTC. Encoded protein: CASREDSSYGYTF.

V usage is TRBV28 and J usage is TRBJ2-3, with TRBD1 matching over 9 bases. The CDR3 length is 15 residues. Unmatched junction bases numbered 9, after V lost 6 bases and J lost 5 bases. CDR1 and CDR2 from the germline V gene are MDHEN and SYDVKM. CDR3 nucleotides: TGTGCCAGCAGCACCATTGGACAGGGGAAAGATACGCAGTATTTT. This gives the protein CASSTIGQGKDTQYF.

The chain uses TRBV28 and TRBJ2-1; 7 nucleotides line up with TRBD1. This CDR3 contains 14 residues. With 4 bases clipped from V and 6 bases from J, the junction kept 6 bases outside the gene matches. Germline CDR1 and CDR2: MDHEN and SYDVKM. The DNA for the CDR3 is TGTGCCAGCAGTTCCTTCCGGGACAGCAATGAGCAGTTCTTC. It is translated as CASSSFRDSNEQFF.

The chain is built from TRBV28 and TRBJ2-2; D is possibly TRBD1 (6 bases). CDR1 is MDHEN and CDR2 is SYDVKM in the germline V gene. Trimming removed 9 bases at V and 1 base at J, with 12 bases between. The CDR3 runs to 14 residues. CDR3 in DNA: TGTGCCAGTGCTCCGGGACAGAACACCGGGGAGCTGTTTTTT. The encoded protein is CASAPGQNTGELFF. Looking up the rest from reference TRBV28 and TRBJ2-2 gives the full variable domain: DVKVTQSSRYLVKRTGEKVFLECVQDMDHENMFWYRQDPGLGLRLIYFSYDVKMKEKGDIPEGYSVSREKKERFSLILESASTNQTSMYLCASAPGQNTGELFFGEGSRLTVL.

The V call is TRBV29-1, the J call TRBJ1-1; unclear D gene. Germline V CDR1 and CDR2: SQVTM, ANQGSEA. The CDR3 consists of 12 residues. Trimming took 3 bases from V and 11 from J, leaving 16 bases between them. The CDR3 loop reads CSVEGAVGHAFF. For the CDR3, the DNA is TGCAGCGTTGAGGGAGCGGTTGGGCACGCTTTCTTT.

The chain combines TRBV7-8 with TRBJ2-7; D may be TRBD1 (6 bases). Trimming removed 2 bases from V and 4 bases from J, with 12 bases in between. This CDR3 contains 14 residues. Germline loops: CDR1 SGHVS, CDR2 FQNEAQ. The CDR3 protein is CASSLLPGAYEQYF. CDR3 in DNA: TGTGCCAGCAGCTTACTTCCAGGGGCATACGAGCAGTACTTC.

J is TRBJ1-2 and V is TRBV6-5; no definite D call. V shed 0 bases and J shed 8 bases, with 13 bases lying between them. The germline gives CDR1 MNHEY, CDR2 SVGAGI. CDR3 length equals 14 residues. CDR3 residues: CASSYSDQVGGYTF. CDR3 bases: TGTGCCAGCAGTTACTCGGACCAGGTTGGAGGCTACACCTTC.

The J gene is TRBJ2-1, the V gene TRBV6-5; D not certain. The CDR3 contains 11 residues. The ends were cut back, 7 bases at V and 8 bases at J, with 9 bases in the middle. Germline CDR1 reads MNHEY; CDR2 reads SVGAGI. In DNA form, the CDR3 reads TGTGCCAGCATCCGAGGCGATGAGCAGTTCTTC. This gives the protein CASIRGDEQFF.

The V call is TRBV27, the J call TRBJ1-2; no definite D call. The CDR3 consists of 13 residues. V lost 5 bases and J lost 7, with 14 bases in between. CDR1 and CDR2 (germline): MNHEY, SMNVEV (reference sequence). The CDR3, as DNA: TGTGCCAGCAGTCCAGGCAGTCTATCTGGCTACACCTTC. This sequence encodes CASSPGSLSGYTF.

The chain employs TRBV9 and TRBJ2-1; D not resolved. V lost 4 bases and J lost 6, with 5 bases in between. The germline V gene encodes CDR1 SGDLS and CDR2 YYNGEE. This CDR3 spans 11 amino acids. Written as DNA, the CDR3 is TGTGCCAGCAGCAACAGCAATGAGCAGTTCTTC. This gives the protein CASSNSNEQFF.

This clone was detected only once. V and J are TRBV5-1 and TRBJ2-7; D may match TRBD1 or TRBD2 (5 bases each). CDR3 length: 15 amino acids. V lost 0 bases and J 4 bases, leaving 14 bases between the germline ends. Germline V gives CDR1 SGHRS, CDR2 YFSETQ. CDR3 DNA: TGCGCCAGCAGCTTGGGTGGGACGGTTGGGTACGAGCAGTACTTC. Its protein is CASSLGGTVGYEQYF.

The J gene is TRBJ2-7, the V gene TRBV2; perhaps TRBD2 as D (6 bases). Germline V gene lookup returns CDR1 SNHLY and CDR2 FYNNEI. CDR3 size: 14 residues. Trimming stripped 3 bases from V and 6 bases from J, with 15 bases between. The CDR3 spells CASSDPGAPFEQYF. DNA of the CDR3: TGTGCCAGCAGTGATCCGGGAGCCCCTTTCGAGCAGTACTTC.

The V gene is TRBV7-3, the J gene TRBJ2-3, with TRBD2 as a possible D gene (5 bases). Trimming left V 4 bases short and J 1 base short, with 18 bases between. The CDR3 extends over 17 amino acids. Per germline, CDR1 SGHTA and CDR2 FQGTGA. The CDR3 loop reads CASSSSSLGRGTDTQYF. In DNA, the CDR3 is TGTGCCAGCAGCTCCTCTAGCCTTGGCCGAGGCACAGATACGCAGTATTTT.

The rearrangement links TRBV25-1 to TRBJ2-1; 10 bases line up with TRBD2. The CDR3 covers 16 residues. V was pared by 3 bases and J by 3 bases, with 5 bases of the junction left unmatched. Per germline, CDR1 MGHDK and CDR2 SYGVNS. The CDR3 protein is CASSEASGSLYNEQFF. The CDR3 bases are TGTGCCAGCAGTGAGGCTAGCGGGAGTCTCTACAATGAGCAGTTCTTC.

V gene TRBV5-1 combines with J gene TRBJ1-2, with TRBD1 matching 7 bases. V lost 0 bases and J lost 4; bases outside the gene matches: 6. CDR3 length: 15 residues. The V gene's germline CDR1 is SGHRS and CDR2 YFSETQ. The CDR3 is CASSLGQGDAYGYTF. The DNA of the CDR3 is TGCGCCAGCAGCTTGGGTCAGGGGGATGCCTATGGCTACACCTTC.

The table lists this clone with a count of one. The chain has TRBV5-6 and TRBJ2-3; 8 bases fit TRBD2. Germline V CDR1 and CDR2: SGHDT, YYEEEE. Germline trimming cut 4 bases from V and 6 bases from J; bases unmatched to any gene: 13. This CDR3 has 16 amino acids. CDR3 bases: TGTGCCAGCAGCCTCCGCGGGACTAGGGTCACGGATACGCAGTATTTT. Its translation is CASSLRGTRVTDTQYF.

This clone was recorded a few times. V is TRBV6-6 and J is TRBJ1-1; the D is unclear. V was trimmed by 5 bases and J by 10 bases, leaving 17 bases between them. This CDR3 is 13 amino acids long. Germline CDR1 and CDR2: MNHNY and SVGAGI (reference sequence). DNA for the CDR3: TGTGCCAGCAGTCGCCCCGAAGGTCCGGGAGCTTTCTTT. This encodes CASSRPEGPGAFF.

This rearrangement joins TRBV6-1 to TRBJ2-1; no definite D call. The CDR3 length is 14 residues. Trimming took off 3 bases at V and 0 bases at J, with 6 bases between the two ends. The V gene's germline CDR1 is MNHNS and CDR2 SASEGT. The CDR3 DNA sequence: TGTGCCAGCAGTGAGTTCCGCTCCTACAATGAGCAGTTCTTC. It translates to CASSEFRSYNEQFF.

The chain is built from TRBV10-3 and TRBJ2-7, with unresolved D. In germline, CDR1 is ENHRY, CDR2 SYGVKD. Trimming shortened V by 2 bases and J by 6 bases, and 11 bases separated the two germline ends. This CDR3 has 13 residues. The CDR3 sequence is CAISEATQSEQYF. In DNA form, the CDR3 reads TGTGCCATCAGTGAGGCTACTCAAAGCGAGCAGTACTTC.

The chain is built from TRBV10-3 and TRBJ2-3; D remains ambiguous. Trimming stripped 0 bases from V and 2 bases from J, with 9 bases between. Germline lookup yields CDR1 ENHRY and CDR2 SYGVKD. The CDR3 covers 15 residues. The CDR3 loop is CAISESTQATDTQYF. The CDR3 nucleotides read TGTGCCATCAGTGAGTCGACCCAGGCCACAGATACGCAGTATTTT.

This rearrangement joins TRBV6-5 to TRBJ1-1; D is unclear. Germline loops: CDR1 MNHEY, CDR2 SVGAGI. V was pared by 0 bases and J by 0 bases, with 8 bases between. The CDR3 extends over 15 amino acids. The CDR3: CASSYSAGLNTEAFF. The CDR3 region has the DNA TGTGCCAGCAGTTACTCAGCCGGGTTGAACACTGAAGCTTTCTTT.

The chain joins TRBV5-1 to TRBJ2-1; 7 bases are shared with TRBD2. This CDR3 is 15 amino acids long. Germline V gene sequence: CDR1 SGHRS, CDR2 YFSETQ. After removal of 1 base from V and 1 base from J, the junction contained 2 bases not matched to a gene. This chain's CDR3 is CASSLTSASYNEQFF. For the CDR3, the DNA is TGCGCCAGCAGCTTGACTAGCGCTTCCTACAATGAGCAGTTCTTC.

The gene calls are TRBV28 and TRBJ2-2, with 7 bases that match TRBD2. This CDR3 contains 14 residues. Germline V lookup: CDR1 MDHEN, CDR2 SYDVKM. V shed 2 bases and J 5 bases; nucleotides not matched to a gene: 2. CDR3 amino acids: CASSLGGSTGELFF. The CDR3 nucleotides read TGTGCCAGCAGTTTAGGCGGGAGTACCGGGGAGCTGTTTTTT.